The clone carrying this T cell receptor beta chain showed up many times. Its antigen remains unidentified. The data are from a study of T cells in Graves' hyperthyroidism and ophthalmopathy. Regarding the study as a whole: Blood also contained most expanded thyroid clonotypes above 0.001. Progression to ophthalmopathy was predicted a median of 6.5 months early.

The CDR3 extends over 15 amino acids. CDR1 SGHTA and CDR2 FQGNSA come from the germline V gene. V was clipped by 1 base and J by 5 bases; unmatched bases: 4. Amplified TCR beta CDR3 regions derived from RNA transcripts. A first-round RT-PCR of the TCR CDR3 used the HTBI primer set. TCRdb reanalysed the multiplex PCR reads using MiXCR and keeps one entry per CDR3 protein. The profile shows over 650,000 distinct CDR3 sequences, 45% of them singletons. Each diagnosis drew on symptoms, thyroxine, TRAb, thyroid ultrasound and orbital computed tomography findings. The specimen sequenced was peripheral blood or thyroid tissue (not recorded which). This TCR derives from an adult man with Graves' disease, either hyperthyroidism or ophthalmopathy (not recorded which). This chain connects TRBV7-2 to TRBJ1-5; TRBD1 matches at 8 bases. The CDR3 is CASSLGTGTHQPQHF. CDR3 coding DNA: TGTGCCAGCAGCTTAGGGACAGGGACCCATCAGCCCCAGCATTTT.